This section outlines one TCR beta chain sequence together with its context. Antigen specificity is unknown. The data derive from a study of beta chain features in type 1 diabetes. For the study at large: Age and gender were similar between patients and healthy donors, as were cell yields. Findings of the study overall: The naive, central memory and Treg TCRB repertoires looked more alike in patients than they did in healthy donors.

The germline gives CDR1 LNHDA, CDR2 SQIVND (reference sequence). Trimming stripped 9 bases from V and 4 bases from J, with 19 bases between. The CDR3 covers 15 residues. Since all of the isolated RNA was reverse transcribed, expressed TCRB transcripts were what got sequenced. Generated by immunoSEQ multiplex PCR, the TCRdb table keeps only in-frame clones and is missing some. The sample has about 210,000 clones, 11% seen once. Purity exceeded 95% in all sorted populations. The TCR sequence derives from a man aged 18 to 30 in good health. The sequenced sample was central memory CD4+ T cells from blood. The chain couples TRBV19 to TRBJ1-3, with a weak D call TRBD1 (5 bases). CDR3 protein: CASTLTGSLGNTIYF. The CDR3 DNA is TGTGCCAGCACTCTTACAGGATCGCTCGGAAACACCATATATTTT.